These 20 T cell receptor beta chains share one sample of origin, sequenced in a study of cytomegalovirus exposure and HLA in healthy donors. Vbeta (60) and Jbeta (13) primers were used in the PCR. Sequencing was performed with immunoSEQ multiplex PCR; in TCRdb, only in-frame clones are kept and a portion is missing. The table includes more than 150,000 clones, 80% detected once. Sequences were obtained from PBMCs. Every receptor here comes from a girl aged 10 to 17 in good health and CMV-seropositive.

The CDR3 protein is CASSPGRGTGDTEAFF. DNA for the CDR3: TGCGCCAGCAGCCCAGGCCGCGGGACGGGGGACACTGAAGCTTTCTTT. V and J are TRBV4-1 and TRBJ1-1; D possibly corresponds to TRBD1 (5 bases). Trimming stripped 4 bases from V and 3 bases from J, with 18 bases between. This CDR3 is 16 amino acids long. Germline lookup yields CDR1 MGHRA and CDR2 YSYEKL.

The CDR3 region has the DNA TGCAGCGTTGCCGTTAGCGCCCCAAGTGCAGATACGCAGTATTTT. Translation: CSVAVSAPSADTQYF. The rearrangement uses TRBV29-1 and TRBJ2-3; D is perhaps TRBD2 (5 bases). The V end lost 4 bases, the J end lost 4 bases, and 18 bases lay between the germline ends. Germline CDR1 SQVTM, CDR2 ANQGSEA. CDR3 size: 15 residues.

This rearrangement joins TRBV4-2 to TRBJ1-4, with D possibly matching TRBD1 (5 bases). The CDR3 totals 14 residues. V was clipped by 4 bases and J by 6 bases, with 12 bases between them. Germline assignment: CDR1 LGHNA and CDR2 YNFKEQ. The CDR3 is CASSPGGTDEKLFF. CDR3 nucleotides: TGTGCCAGCAGCCCGGGGGGTACGGATGAAAAACTGTTTTTT.

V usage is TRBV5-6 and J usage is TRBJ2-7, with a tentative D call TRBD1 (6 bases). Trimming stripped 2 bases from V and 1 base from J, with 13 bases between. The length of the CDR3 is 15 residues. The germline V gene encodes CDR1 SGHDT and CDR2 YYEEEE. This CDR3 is CASSFGVQGSYEQYF. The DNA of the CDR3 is TGTGCCAGCAGCTTCGGGGTACAGGGATCCTACGAGCAGTACTTC.

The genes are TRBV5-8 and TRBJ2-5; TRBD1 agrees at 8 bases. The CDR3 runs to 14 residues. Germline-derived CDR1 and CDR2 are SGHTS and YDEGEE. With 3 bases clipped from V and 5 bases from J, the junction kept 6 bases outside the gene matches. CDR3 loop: CASSWGTGQETQYF. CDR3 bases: TGTGCCAGCAGCTGGGGGACAGGTCAGGAGACCCAGTACTTC.

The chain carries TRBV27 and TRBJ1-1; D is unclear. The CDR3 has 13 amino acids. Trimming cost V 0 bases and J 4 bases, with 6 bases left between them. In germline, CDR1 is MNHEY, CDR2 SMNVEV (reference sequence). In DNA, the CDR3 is TGTGCCAGCAGTTTATCCCCTATCACTGAAGCTTTCTTT. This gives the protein CASSLSPITEAFF.

The CDR3 bases are TGTGCCAGCAGCCTGACAGGATTCATGGGTCAGCCCCAGCATTTT. Translation: CASSLTGFMGQPQHF. The chain is built from TRBV6-5 and TRBJ1-5, with TRBD1 as a possible D gene (6 bases). This CDR3 has 15 residues. Trimming cost V 6 bases and J 6 bases, with 18 bases left between them. Germline V lookup: CDR1 MNHEY, CDR2 SVGAGI.

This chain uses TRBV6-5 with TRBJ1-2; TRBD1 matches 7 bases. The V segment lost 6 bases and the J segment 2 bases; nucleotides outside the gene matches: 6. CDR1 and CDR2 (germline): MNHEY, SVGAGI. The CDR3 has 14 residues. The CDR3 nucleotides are TGTGCCAGCAGACCTCTGACAGGGAACTATGGCTACACCTTC. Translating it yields CASRPLTGNYGYTF.

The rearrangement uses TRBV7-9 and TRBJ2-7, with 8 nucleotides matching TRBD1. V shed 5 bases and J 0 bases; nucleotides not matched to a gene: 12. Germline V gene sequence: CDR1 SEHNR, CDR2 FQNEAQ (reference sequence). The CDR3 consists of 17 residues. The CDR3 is CASSTLYGTGSSYEQYF. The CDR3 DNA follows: TGTGCCAGCAGCACCTTATACGGGACAGGAAGCTCCTACGAGCAGTACTTC.

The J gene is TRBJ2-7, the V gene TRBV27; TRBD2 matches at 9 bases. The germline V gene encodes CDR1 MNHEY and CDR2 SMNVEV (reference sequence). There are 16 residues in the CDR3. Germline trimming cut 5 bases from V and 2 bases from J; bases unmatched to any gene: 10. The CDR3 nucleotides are TGTGCCAGCAGTCCCACCACCCTAGCGGGAACCTACGAGCAGTACTTC. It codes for CASSPTTLAGTYEQYF.

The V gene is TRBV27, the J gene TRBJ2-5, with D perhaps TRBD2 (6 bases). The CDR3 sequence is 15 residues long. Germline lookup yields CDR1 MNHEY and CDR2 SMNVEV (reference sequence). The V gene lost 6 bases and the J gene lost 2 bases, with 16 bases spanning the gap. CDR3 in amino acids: CASRPLRGRQETQYF. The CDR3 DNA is TGTGCCAGCAGACCACTAAGAGGGAGGCAAGAGACCCAGTACTTC.

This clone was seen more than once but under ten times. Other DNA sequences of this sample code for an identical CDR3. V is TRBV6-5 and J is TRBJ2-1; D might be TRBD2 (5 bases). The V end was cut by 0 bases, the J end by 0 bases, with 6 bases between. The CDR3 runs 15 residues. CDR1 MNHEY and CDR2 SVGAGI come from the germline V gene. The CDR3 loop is CASSYSGSSYNEQFF. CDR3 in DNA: TGTGCCAGCAGTTACTCAGGGAGCTCCTACAATGAGCAGTTCTTC.

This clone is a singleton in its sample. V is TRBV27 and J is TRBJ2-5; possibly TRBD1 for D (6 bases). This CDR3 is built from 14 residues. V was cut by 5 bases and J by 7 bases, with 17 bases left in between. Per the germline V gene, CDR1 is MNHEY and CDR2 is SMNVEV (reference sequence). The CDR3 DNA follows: TGTGCCAGCAGTCCGGGACACCCCCGTGGGACCCAGTACTTC. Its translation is CASSPGHPRGTQYF.

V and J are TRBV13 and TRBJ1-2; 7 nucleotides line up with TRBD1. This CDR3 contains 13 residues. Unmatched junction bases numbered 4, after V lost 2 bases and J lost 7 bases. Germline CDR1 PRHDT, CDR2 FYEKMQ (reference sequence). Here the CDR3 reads CASSLRQGVGYTF. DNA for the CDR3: TGTGCCAGCAGCTTAAGACAGGGCGTTGGCTACACCTTC.

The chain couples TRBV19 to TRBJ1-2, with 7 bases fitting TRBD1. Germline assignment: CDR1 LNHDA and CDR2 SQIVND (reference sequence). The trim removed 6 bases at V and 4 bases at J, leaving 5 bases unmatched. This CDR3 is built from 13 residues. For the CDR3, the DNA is TGTGCCAGTAGGGACAGGACCATCTATGGCTACACCTTC. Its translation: CASRDRTIYGYTF.

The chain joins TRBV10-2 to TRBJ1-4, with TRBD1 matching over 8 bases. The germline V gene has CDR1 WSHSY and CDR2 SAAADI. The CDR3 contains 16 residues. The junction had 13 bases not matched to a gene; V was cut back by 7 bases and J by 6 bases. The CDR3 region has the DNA TGCGCCAGCAAAGATGGCCCAGGGGGCAATTATGAAAAACTGTTTTTT. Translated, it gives CASKDGPGGNYEKLFF.

CDR3 sequence: CASSSRTGSRTEAFF. DNA for the CDR3: TGTGCCAGCAGTTCCCGGACAGGGAGTCGGACTGAAGCTTTCTTT. V and J are TRBV27 and TRBJ1-1; 8 nucleotides match TRBD1. CDR3 length equals 15 residues. CDR1 is MNHEY and CDR2 is SMNVEV in the germline V gene (reference sequence). The trim removed 4 bases at V and 5 bases at J, leaving 9 bases unmatched.

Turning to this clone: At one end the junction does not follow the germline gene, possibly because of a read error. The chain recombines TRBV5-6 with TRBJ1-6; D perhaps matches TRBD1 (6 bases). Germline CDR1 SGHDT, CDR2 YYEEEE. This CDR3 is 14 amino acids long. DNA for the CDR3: TGTGCCAGCACCTTGGGGGCACCCAGGTCACCTCTCCACTTT. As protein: CASTLGAPRSPLHF.

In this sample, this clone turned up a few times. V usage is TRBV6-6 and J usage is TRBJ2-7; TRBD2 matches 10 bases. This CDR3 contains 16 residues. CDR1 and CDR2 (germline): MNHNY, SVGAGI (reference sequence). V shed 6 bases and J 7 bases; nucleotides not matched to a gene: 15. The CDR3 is CASSPLPLAGVNEQYF. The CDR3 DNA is TGTGCCAGCAGCCCCTTACCCCTAGCGGGAGTGAATGAGCAGTACTTC.

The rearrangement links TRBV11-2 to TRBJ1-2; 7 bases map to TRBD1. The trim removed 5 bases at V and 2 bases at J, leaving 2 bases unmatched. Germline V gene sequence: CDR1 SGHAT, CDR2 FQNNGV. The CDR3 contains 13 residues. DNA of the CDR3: TGTGCCAGCAGCCTGGGACAGAACTATGGCTACACCTTC. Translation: CASSLGQNYGYTF.